One sample yielded the 5 T cell receptor beta chains listed below, sequenced in a study of OX40 agonist ivuxolimab in advanced cancers. Libraries were prepared by immunoSEQ multiplex PCR; TCRdb keeps only in-frame clonotypes and omits some of them. Here the sample spans roughly 20,000 clones, approximately 83% being singletons. The source was CD4+ or CD8+ T cells sorted from blood, collected in a trial of the OX40 agonist ivuxolimab. The origin of the receptors is an adult with an advanced solid tumor such as melanoma, head and neck, liver or kidney cancer.

This clone was seen only a few times. The V gene is TRBV4-1, the J gene TRBJ1-1; possibly TRBD1 for D (5 bases). The V and J ends lost 3 bases and 2 bases respectively, with 16 bases between them. CDR1 and CDR2 (germline): MGHRA, YSYEKL. The CDR3 runs to 16 residues. This CDR3 is CASSQDFGTANTEAFF. DNA for the CDR3: TGCGCCAGCAGCCAGGACTTTGGGACTGCTAACACTGAAGCTTTCTTT.

This clone has a single count. The gene calls are TRBV7-9 and TRBJ2-5, with D unresolved. CDR1 is SEHNR, CDR2 FQNEAQ, per germline (reference sequence). The ends were cut back, 5 bases at V and 2 bases at J, with 9 bases in the middle. The CDR3 has 13 residues. In nucleotides, the CDR3 is TGTGCCAGCAGCCCGCGGAGTCAAGAGACCCAGTACTTC. This translates into CASSPRSQETQYF.

The chain links TRBV6-5 to TRBJ2-1, with 13 bases identical to TRBD2. CDR1 and CDR2 (germline): MNHEY, SVGAGI. This CDR3 has 15 amino acids. V was pared by 5 bases and J by 8 bases, with 6 bases of the junction left unmatched. The CDR3 is CASSPRTSGSYEQFF. DNA of the CDR3: TGTGCCAGCAGTCCCCGGACTAGCGGGAGCTATGAGCAGTTCTTC.

A word on this clone: This specimen includes other DNA sequences encoding the same CDR3. This chain joins TRBV9 and TRBJ1-4; D unresolved. V dropped 3 bases and J dropped 2 bases, with 11 bases sitting between them. Germline V gene data show CDR1 as SGDLS and CDR2 as YYNGEE. This CDR3 is built from 15 residues. The CDR3 reads CASSEEGWTNEKLFF. The CDR3 nucleotides are TGTGCCAGCAGCGAGGAAGGGTGGACTAATGAAAAACTGTTTTTT.

Concerning this clone itself: Other DNA variants within this sample encode the same CDR3. The rearrangement joins TRBV7-9 to TRBJ2-7; D uncertain. CDR3 length equals 12 residues. Germline CDR1 and CDR2: SEHNR and FQNEAQ (reference sequence). V shed 6 bases and J shed 5 bases, with 11 bases lying between them. The CDR3 coding sequence is TGTGCCAGCAGTTGGGCCTCAGACGAGCAGTACTTC. Encoded protein: CASSWASDEQYF.